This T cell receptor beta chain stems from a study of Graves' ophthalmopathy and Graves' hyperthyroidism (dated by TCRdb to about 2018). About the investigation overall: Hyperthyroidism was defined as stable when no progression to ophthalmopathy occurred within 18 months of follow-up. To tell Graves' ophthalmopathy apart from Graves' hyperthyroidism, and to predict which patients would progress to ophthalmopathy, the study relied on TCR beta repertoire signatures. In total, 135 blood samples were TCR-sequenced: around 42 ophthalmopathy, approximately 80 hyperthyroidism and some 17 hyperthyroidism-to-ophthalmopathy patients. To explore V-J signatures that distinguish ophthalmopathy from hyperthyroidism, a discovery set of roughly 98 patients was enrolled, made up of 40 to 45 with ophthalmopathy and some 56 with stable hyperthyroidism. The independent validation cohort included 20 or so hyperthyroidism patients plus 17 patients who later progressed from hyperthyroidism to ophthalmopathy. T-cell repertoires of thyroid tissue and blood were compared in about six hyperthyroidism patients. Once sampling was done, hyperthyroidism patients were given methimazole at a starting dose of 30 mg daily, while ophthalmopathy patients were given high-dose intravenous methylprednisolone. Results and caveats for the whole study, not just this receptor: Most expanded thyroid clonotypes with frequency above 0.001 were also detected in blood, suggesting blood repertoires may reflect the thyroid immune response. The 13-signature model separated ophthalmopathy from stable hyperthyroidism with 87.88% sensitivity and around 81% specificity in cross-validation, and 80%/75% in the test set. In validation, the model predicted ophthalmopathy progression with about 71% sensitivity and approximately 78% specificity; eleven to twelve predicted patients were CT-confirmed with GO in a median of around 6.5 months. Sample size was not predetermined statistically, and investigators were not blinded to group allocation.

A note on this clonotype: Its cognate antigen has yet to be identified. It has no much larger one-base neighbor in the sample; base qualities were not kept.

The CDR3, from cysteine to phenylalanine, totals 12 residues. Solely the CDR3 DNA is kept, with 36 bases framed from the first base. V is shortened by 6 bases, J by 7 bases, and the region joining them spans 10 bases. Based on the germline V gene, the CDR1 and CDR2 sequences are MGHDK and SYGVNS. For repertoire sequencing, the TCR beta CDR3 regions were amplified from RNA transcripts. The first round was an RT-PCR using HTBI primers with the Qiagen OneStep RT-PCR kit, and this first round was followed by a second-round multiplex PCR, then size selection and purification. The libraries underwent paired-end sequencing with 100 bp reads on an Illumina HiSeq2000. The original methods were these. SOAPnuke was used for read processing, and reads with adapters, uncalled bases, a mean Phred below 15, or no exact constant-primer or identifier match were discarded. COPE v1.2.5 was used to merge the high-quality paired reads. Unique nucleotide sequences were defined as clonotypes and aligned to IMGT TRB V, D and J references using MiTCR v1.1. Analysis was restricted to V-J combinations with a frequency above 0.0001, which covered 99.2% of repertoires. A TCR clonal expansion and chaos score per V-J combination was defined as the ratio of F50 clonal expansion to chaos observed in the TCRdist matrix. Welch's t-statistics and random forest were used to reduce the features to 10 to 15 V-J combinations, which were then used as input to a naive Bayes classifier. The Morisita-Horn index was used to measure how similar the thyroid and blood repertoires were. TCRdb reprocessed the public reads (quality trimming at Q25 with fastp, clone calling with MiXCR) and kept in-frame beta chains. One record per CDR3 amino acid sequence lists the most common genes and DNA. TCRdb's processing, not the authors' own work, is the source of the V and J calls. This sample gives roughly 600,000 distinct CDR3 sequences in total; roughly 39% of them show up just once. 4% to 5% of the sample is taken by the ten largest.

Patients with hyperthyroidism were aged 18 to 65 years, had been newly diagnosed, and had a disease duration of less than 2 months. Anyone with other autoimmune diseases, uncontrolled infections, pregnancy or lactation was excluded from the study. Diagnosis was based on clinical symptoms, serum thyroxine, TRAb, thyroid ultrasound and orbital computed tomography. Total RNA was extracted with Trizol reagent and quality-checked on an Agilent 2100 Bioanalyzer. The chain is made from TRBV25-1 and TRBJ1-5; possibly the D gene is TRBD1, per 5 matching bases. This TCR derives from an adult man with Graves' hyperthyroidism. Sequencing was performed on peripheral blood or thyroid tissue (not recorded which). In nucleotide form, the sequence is TGTGCCAGCAGGAGGGGCAGCCAGCCCCAGCATTTT. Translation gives CASRRGSQPQHF.